The 13 T cell receptor beta chains in this list originate from one sample, sequenced in a study of blood T cell repertoires in COVID-19. This table comes from immunoSEQ multiplex PCR, and its TCRdb copy is limited to in-frame clones, with some not included. The table records approximately 300,000 clones, over 75% of them present only once. The sample comprised PBMCs or T cells enriched from blood (not recorded which). These receptors all come from a woman in her twenties or thirties who had recovered from COVID-19.

V usage is TRBV2 and J usage is TRBJ2-7; D remains ambiguous. V lost 4 bases and J lost 3, with 7 bases in between. The CDR3 has 12 amino acids. Germline V lookup: CDR1 SNHLY, CDR2 FYNNEI. The CDR3 is CASSVQDYEQYF. DNA for the CDR3: TGTGCCAGCAGTGTGCAGGACTACGAGCAGTACTTC.

This chain links TRBV5-1 with TRBJ2-5, with unresolved D. The CDR3 is 14 amino acids. Trimming removed 3 bases at V and 5 bases at J, with 14 bases between. Germline CDR1 and CDR2: SGHRS and YFSETQ. CDR3 nucleotides: TGCGCCAGCAGCTCCTTACTGAATCTGGAGACCCAGTACTTC. It codes for CASSSLLNLETQYF. Combining the CDR3 with reference TRBV5-1 and TRBJ2-5 gives the whole variable domain KAGVTQTPRYLIKTRGQQVTLSCSPISGHRSVSWYQQTPGQGLQFLFEYFSETQRNKGNFPGRFSGRQFSNSRSEMNVSTLELGDSALYLCASSSLLNLETQYFGPGTRLLVL.

On this clone itself: The same CDR3 arises from other DNA sequences in this sample as well. Here the CDR3 reads CASAKLRAGGLKETQYF. CDR3 DNA sequence: TGTGCCAGCGCTAAACTACGGGCAGGGGGCCTGAAAGAGACCCAGTACTTC. The J gene is TRBJ2-5, the V gene TRBV28; 8 nucleotides agree with TRBD1. The germline V gene has CDR1 MDHEN and CDR2 SYDVKM. The CDR3 has 17 residues. V lost 8 bases, J lost 3 bases, and 17 bases stayed unmatched.

In its sample, this clone was seen once. The V call is TRBV7-2, the J call TRBJ2-1, with 13 bases lining up with TRBD2. Germline V lookup: CDR1 SGHTA, CDR2 FQGNSA. V gave up 5 bases and J gave up 2 bases; unmatched junction bases: 3. This CDR3 contains 16 residues. The DNA of the CDR3 is TGTGCCAGCAGCCTTGGACTAGCGGGGGCCTACAATGAGCAGTTCTTC. Protein product: CASSLGLAGAYNEQFF. Supplemented by reference TRBV7-2 and TRBJ2-1, the full variable domain reads GAGVSQSPSNKVTEKGKDVELRCDPISGHTALYWYRQSLGQGLEFLIYFQGNSAPDKSGLPSDRFSAERTGGSVSTLTIQRTQQEDSAVYLCASSLGLAGAYNEQFFGPGTRLTVL.

J is TRBJ1-2 and V is TRBV3-1 (or the pseudogene TRBV3-2), with a weak D call TRBD1 (6 bases). Per the germline V gene, CDR1 is LGHDT and CDR2 is YNNKEL (reference sequence). The germline V and J ends were trimmed by 1 base and 7 bases, with 16 bases remaining between them. The CDR3 has 15 residues. The CDR3 reads CASSQVGGGLGGYTF. As DNA, the CDR3 is TGTGCCAGCAGCCAAGTGGGTGGGGGCCTGGGTGGCTACACCTTC.

As regards this clone: The junction differs from germline at one of its ends, possibly a read error. The chain recombines TRBV19 with TRBJ1-2; D is uncertain. The length of the CDR3 is 12 residues. CDR1 and CDR2 from the germline V gene are LNHDA and SQIVND (reference sequence). CDR3 amino acids: CASGIPESSYTF. CDR3 coding DNA: TGTGCCAGTGGTATCCCGGAGAGTAGCTACACCTTC.

The chain combines TRBV2 with TRBJ1-4, with D perhaps TRBD1 (6 bases). The ends were cut back, 8 bases at V and 0 bases at J, with 16 bases in the middle. The CDR3 consists of 16 residues. Germline CDR1 reads SNHLY; CDR2 reads FYNNEI. Here the CDR3 reads CASSAQGPATNEKLFF. CDR3 sequence (DNA): TGTGCCAGCTCTGCACAGGGTCCCGCAACTAATGAAAAACTGTTTTTT.

This chain links TRBV5-1 with TRBJ1-4; 7 bases line up with TRBD1. Germline V lookup: CDR1 SGHRS, CDR2 YFSETQ. This CDR3 is 15 amino acids long. The J segment lost 3 bases and the V segment lost 4 bases, leaving 6 bases of the junction unmatched. CDR3 in amino acids: CASSPRQGPNEKLFF. In DNA form, the CDR3 reads TGCGCCAGCAGCCCGCGACAGGGTCCTAATGAAAAACTGTTTTTT. The variable domain in full, completed from reference TRBV5-1 and TRBJ1-4, reads KAGVTQTPRYLIKTRGQQVTLSCSPISGHRSVSWYQQTPGQGLQFLFEYFSETQRNKGNFPGRFSGRQFSNSRSEMNVSTLELGDSALYLCASSPRQGPNEKLFFGSGTQLSVL.

The genes are TRBV7-9 and TRBJ2-7; TRBD1 aligns across 11 bases. Unmatched junction bases numbered 13, after V lost 5 bases and J lost 7 bases. This CDR3 is 16 amino acids long. CDR1 and CDR2 from the germline V gene are SEHNR and FQNEAQ (reference sequence). CDR3 sequence (DNA): TGTGCCAGCAGCCGGTACACCGGGACAGGGGGATGGGAGCAGTACTTC. Protein sequence: CASSRYTGTGGWEQYF.

This chain links TRBV4-2 with TRBJ1-1, with 9 bases fitting TRBD1. CDR3 length: 16 amino acids. Germline V gene sequence: CDR1 LGHNA, CDR2 YNFKEQ. J was trimmed by 5 bases and V by 1 base; bases with no gene match: 8. The CDR3 bases are TGTGCCAGCAGCCAAGTGGTCTCGGACAGGGGAACTGAAGCTTTCTTT. It translates to CASSQVVSDRGTEAFF.

The V and J genes are TRBV28 and TRBJ2-5; D gene uncertain. Deletions cut 6 bases from V and 7 bases from J, with 18 bases between. The germline V gene has CDR1 MDHEN and CDR2 SYDVKM. The CDR3 totals 14 residues. Written as DNA, the CDR3 is TGTGCCAGCAGAGGCGGCGGCCCAGTGGGGACCCAGTACTTC. Translated, it gives CASRGGGPVGTQYF. The variable domain in full, with the rest retrieved from reference TRBV28 and TRBJ2-5, is DVKVTQSSRYLVKRTGEKVFLECVQDMDHENMFWYRQDPGLGLRLIYFSYDVKMKEKGDIPEGYSVSREKKERFSLILESASTNQTSMYLCASRGGGPVGTQYFGPGTRLLVL.

The chain joins TRBV4-1 to TRBJ2-3; D gene uncertain. Germline V gene lookup returns CDR1 MGHRA and CDR2 YSYEKL. There are 15 residues in the CDR3. The ends were cut back, 4 bases at V and 0 bases at J, with 11 bases in the middle. In DNA form, the CDR3 reads TGCGCCAGCAGCCTCATGGGCTTAAGCACAGATACGCAGTATTTT. Its translation: CASSLMGLSTDTQYF.

J is TRBJ2-2 and V is TRBV5-1, with 11 nucleotides matching TRBD1. V trimming: 4 bases; J trimming: 7 bases; junction bases outside the gene matches: 6. Germline assignment: CDR1 SGHRS and CDR2 YFSETQ. The CDR3 has 15 amino acids. DNA for the CDR3: TGCGCCAGCAGCCTGGGACAGGGGGGAATCGGGGAGCTGTTTTTT. Protein product: CASSLGQGGIGELFF.